Below, one T cell receptor beta chain is given with its context. Each subset's genomic DNA was split evenly across several immunoSEQ plates. Libraries were prepared by immunoSEQ multiplex PCR; TCRdb keeps only in-frame clonotypes and omits some of them. The profile covers 2,100,000 or so clones, with approximately 94% appearing a single time and around 0.13% taken by the ten largest. This sample is drawn from a study of shared clonotypes between healthy human individuals. Looking at the study overall: Donors had three CD4 naive, three CD4 memory, two CD8 naive and one CD8 memory plate apiece.

Germline V gene data show CDR1 as MNHEY and CDR2 as SVGAGI. The V gene lost 2 bases and the J gene lost 0 bases, with 11 bases spanning the gap. This CDR3 is built from 16 residues. The sample comprised naive CD4+ T cells sorted from blood. Subset given: CD45RA+ positively selected. The receptor was isolated from a man aged 18 to 29 in good health. The rearrangement joins TRBV6-5 to TRBJ1-3; D call uncertain. The CDR3 bases are TGTGCCAGCAGTTACCAGGCCCCCCGCTCTGGAAACACCATATATTTT. Translated, it gives CASSYQAPRSGNTIYF.